A single T cell receptor (beta chain) is shown here with its context. No antigen is known for it. Treatment defined: oral pan-JAK inhibitor, 5-10 mg twice daily. Alopecia areata patients provided lesional scalp punch biopsies and peripheral blood, both collected for the study. These data originate in a study of CD8+ T cells in alopecia areata. Overall study context: The percentage of affected scalp area served as the score of severity for treated patients.

General observations from the study: Normal skin contains resident alphabeta T cells, and these are also sequenced in scalp samples. Many expanded lesional clones persisted in scalp and blood during tofacitinib treatment. The study found higher clonality in lesional than normal scalp, especially in alopecia totalis/universalis.

Sequencing used cDNA as its template, made by extracting RNA and reverse transcribing it. The method was immunoSEQ multiplex PCR; TCRdb's version includes in-frame clones alone and lacks a portion of them. The table lists fewer than 15,000 clones, 65% to 70% of them singletons. V was cut by 1 base and J by 0 bases, with 7 bases left in between. Germline CDR1 KGHSH, CDR2 LQKENI. The CDR3 has 15 residues. This chain connects TRBV18 to TRBJ1-3, with D hard to call. Sequencing used skin, obtained at week 4, from a patient treated with tofacitinib. The origin of this receptor is a human donor with alopecia areata. DNA for the CDR3: TGTGCCAGCTCACCACAGGCCCTCTCTGGAAACACCATATATTTT. It is translated as CASSPQALSGNTIYF. Combining the CDR3 with reference TRBV18 and TRBJ1-3 gives the whole variable domain NAGVMQNPRHLVRRRGQEARLRCSPMKGHSHVYWYRQLPEEGLKFMVYLQKENIIDESGMPKERFSAEFPKEGPSILRIQQVVRGDSAAYFCASSPQALSGNTIYFGEGSWLTVV.